This is a list of T cell receptor beta chains from one sample in a study of PD-L1 blockade in urothelial cancer. Here immunoSEQ multiplex PCR was the method, and the copy in TCRdb shows in-frame clones only, minus some. The sample has about 50,000 clones; around 84% are singletons. Sequencing was performed on PBMCs, taken around atezolizumab (anti-PD-L1) treatment. These receptors all come from a man between 65 and 85 years old with urothelial cancer. CDR3s include the opening cysteine and the closing phenylalanine or tryptophan. The order of the fields is V gene, J gene, D gene, clone size, CDR3 protein, CDR3 DNA. A D gene is named only where the DNA matches it firmly. Part of the rows lack a size; the others show once, few, many or a class for expanded clones.

TRBV9	TRBJ2-3	NA	NA	CASSPHSTDTQYF	TGTGCCAGCAGCCCCCATAGCACAGATACGCAGTATTTT
TRBV28	TRBJ1-2	TRBD1	NA	CATNRGIYGYTF	TGTGCCACTAACAGGGGGATCTATGGCTACACCTTC
TRBV10-3	TRBJ2-2	TRBD1	NA	CAISADRGETGELFF	TGTGCCATCAGTGCCGACAGGGGAGAAACCGGGGAGCTGTTTTTT
TRBV10-3	TRBJ2-6	NA	NA	CAISGTATPGANVLTF	TGTGCCATCAGTGGGACAGCTACACCTGGGGCCAACGTCCTGACTTTC
TRBV7-2	TRBJ2-5	NA	few	CASTPQETQYF	TGTGCCAGCACCCCACAAGAGACCCAGTACTTC
TRBV19	TRBJ2-2	TRBD2	NA	CASSSGGLGTGELFF	TGTGCCAGTAGTAGCGGGGGGCTGGGCACCGGGGAGCTGTTTTTT
TRBV7-3	TRBJ2-1	NA	once	CASSRGQAYNEQFF	TGTGCCAGCAGCCGGGGACAAGCCTACAATGAGCAGTTCTTC
TRBV28	TRBJ2-7	TRBD2	NA	CASSWGGEGYEQYF	TGTGCCAGCAGTTGGGGGGGGGAAGGATACGAGCAGTACTTC
TRBV7-9	TRBJ2-3	NA	NA	CASSLDRHPSTDTQYF	TGTGCCAGCAGCTTAGACAGACACCCTAGCACAGATACGCAGTATTTT
TRBV14	TRBJ2-2	TRBD2	NA	CASSWPWISGKHTGELFF	TGTGCCAGCAGCTGGCCGTGGATTAGCGGGAAGCACACCGGGGAGCTGTTTTTT
TRBV6-1	TRBJ2-7	TRBD1	NA	CASSTWDSSYEQYF	TGTGCCAGCAGTACCTGGGACAGTTCCTACGAGCAGTACTTC
TRBV6-6	TRBJ1-2	NA	NA	CASSRGVGNYGYTF	TGTGCCAGCAGTCGGGGGGTTGGTAACTATGGCTACACCTTC
TRBV11-1	TRBJ2-7	NA	NA	CATSAASSYEQYF	TGTGCCACAAGCGCGGCTAGCTCCTACGAGCAGTACTTC
TRBV28	TRBJ1-2	NA	few	CASSLFRGGGYTF	TGTGCCAGCAGTTTATTCAGGGGTGGCGGCTACACCTTC
TRBV5-4	TRBJ2-1	NA	NA	CASSLAGASASKYNEQFF	TGTGCCAGCAGCTTGGCGGGAGCCTCCGCTTCCAAGTACAATGAGCAGTTCTTC
TRBV29-1	TRBJ2-1	NA	NA	CSAGQPDVGEQFF	TGCAGCGCTGGACAACCCGACGTCGGTGAGCAGTTCTTC
TRBV4-2	TRBJ2-1	NA	NA	CASSSSGSAYNEQFF	TGTGCCAGCAGTTCCAGCGGGTCAGCCTACAATGAGCAGTTCTTC
TRBV4-1	TRBJ2-5	TRBD2	NA	CASSHQPGLQETQYF	TGCGCCAGCAGCCATCAACCGGGACTACAAGAGACCCAGTACTTC
TRBV4-3	TRBJ2-1	NA	NA	CASSQEHAGGYNEQFF	TGCGCCAGCAGCCAAGAACACGCTGGTGGCTACAATGAGCAGTTCTTC
TRBV7-5	TRBJ2-5	NA	NA	CVTTATSGAYQETQYF	TGTGTCACCACCGCGACTAGCGGGGCGTACCAAGAGACCCAGTACTTC
TRBV5-1	TRBJ2-7	NA	NA	CASSPTSSSYEQYF	TGCGCCAGCAGCCCTACTAGCTCCTCCTACGAGCAGTACTTC
TRBV7-6	TRBJ1-2	NA	NA	CASSSSGGGGSYTF	TGTGCCAGCAGCTCGAGCGGGGGGGGAGGAAGCTACACCTTC
TRBV25-1	TRBJ2-6	NA	NA	CASSESLGANVLTF	TGTGCCAGCAGTGAAAGTCTTGGCGCCAACGTCCTGACTTTC
TRBV5-6	TRBJ2-4	NA	NA	CASSPEKGVAKNIQYF	TGTGCCAGCAGCCCCGAGAAGGGGGTTGCCAAAAACATTCAGTACTTC
TRBV19	TRBJ1-2	NA	NA	CASSGRDRTNYGYTF	TGTGCCAGTAGTGGGAGAGACAGGACTAACTATGGCTACACCTTC
TRBV5-1	TRBJ2-3	NA	NA	CASSWGGVTDTQYF	TGCGCCAGCAGCTGGGGGGGCGTCACAGATACGCAGTATTTT
TRBV9	TRBJ2-7	TRBD1	NA	CASSASGGGSYEQYF	TGTGCCAGCAGCGCCTCAGGGGGTGGCTCCTACGAGCAGTACTTC
TRBV9	TRBJ2-3	NA	NA	CASSVSAATDTQYF	TGTGCCAGCAGCGTAAGTGCGGCCACAGATACGCAGTATTTT
TRBV5-1	TRBJ1-1	TRBD1	NA	CASSLGTGGSEAFF	TGCGCCAGCAGCTTGGGGACAGGGGGGTCTGAAGCTTTCTTT
TRBV13	TRBJ2-1	TRBD2	NA	CASSYVGPSGEIEQFF	TGTGCCAGCAGCTACGTTGGGCCTAGCGGGGAGATTGAGCAGTTCTTC
TRBV28	TRBJ2-2	NA	NA	CASSPVQGNTGELFF	TGTGCCAGCAGTCCCGTCCAGGGGAACACCGGGGAGCTGTTTTTT
TRBV5-1	TRBJ1-1	NA	NA	CASSLAGGVGTEAFF	TGCGCCAGCAGCTTGGCCGGGGGGGTTGGGACTGAAGCTTTCTTT
TRBV7-8	TRBJ2-1	TRBD1	NA	CASSLSGQGFF	TGTGCCAGCAGCTTATCGGGACAGGGTTTCTTC
TRBV27	TRBJ1-1	TRBD1	NA	CASSLSIGGLNTEAFF	TGTGCCAGCAGTTTATCGATAGGGGGCCTGAACACTGAAGCTTTCTTT
TRBV27	TRBJ1-6	NA	NA	CASSLSTAYNSPLHF	TGTGCCAGCAGTTTATCAACAGCCTATAATTCACCCCTCCACTTT
TRBV7-9	TRBJ2-7	TRBD2	NA	CASSLAASGSRAYEQYF	TGTGCCAGCAGCTTAGCGGCTAGCGGGAGCCGTGCCTACGAGCAGTACTTC
TRBV29-1	TRBJ2-1	TRBD2	NA	CSVEERTSPNEQFF	TGCAGCGTTGAAGAACGGACTAGCCCAAATGAGCAGTTCTTC
TRBV4-3	TRBJ2-7	NA	NA	CASSQDLPGVGSEQYF	TGCGCCAGCAGCCAAGATCTGCCCGGGGTGGGGTCCGAGCAGTACTTC
TRBV5-1	TRBJ1-3	NA	NA	CASSLGGNSGGNTIYF	TGCGCCAGCAGCCTTGGGGGGAACTCTGGTGGAAACACCATATATTTT
TRBV7-3	TRBJ1-2	TRBD1	few	CASSLQGQGYGYTF	TGTGCCAGCAGCTTACAGGGACAGGGGTATGGCTACACCTTC
TRBV15	TRBJ2-1	NA	NA	CATTLGAGAHNEQFF	TGTGCCACCACCCTTGGGGCGGGGGCACACAATGAGCAGTTCTTC
TRBV5-4	TRBJ1-1	NA	NA	CASSSEDTEAFF	TGTGCCAGCAGCTCCGAGGACACTGAAGCTTTCTTT
TRBV9	TRBJ2-1	TRBD2	NA	CASSGGLGSGGWNEQFF	TGTGCCAGCAGCGGAGGACTGGGTAGCGGGGGGTGGAATGAGCAGTTCTTC
TRBV6-6	TRBJ2-7	NA	NA	CASLKAGSTYEQYF	TGTGCCAGCCTAAAGGCGGGGTCAACCTACGAGCAGTACTTC
TRBV11-2	TRBJ2-7	NA	NA	CASSLDQFGEQYF	TGTGCCAGCAGCTTAGATCAATTCGGCGAGCAGTACTTC